This TCR beta chain comes out of a study of cytomegalovirus exposure and HLA in healthy donors. Trimming took off 3 bases at V and 5 bases at J, with 17 bases between the two ends. CDR1 and CDR2 (germline): SGHNT, YYREEE (reference sequence). This CDR3 region has 15 residues. 60 Vbeta and 13 Jbeta primers were used in PCR. Method: immunoSEQ multiplex PCR; TCRdb's copy keeps in-frame clones and lacks some. This sample has 45,000 to 70,000 clones, with 70% to 85% found just once. The receptor was isolated from a man in his fifties or sixties in good health and CMV-seronegative. The genes are TRBV5-4 and TRBJ2-5; possible D gene TRBD2, 7 bases. Source material: PBMCs. The CDR3 spells CASSSPGGGRETQYF. DNA of the CDR3: TGTGCCAGCAGCTCCCCTGGGGGGGGCCGGGAGACCCAGTACTTC.